Listed below are T cell receptor beta chains from one sample, sequenced in a study of blood T cell repertoires in COVID-19. TCRdb's table, derived via immunoSEQ multiplex PCR, lists solely in-frame clones and lacks some. The data show over 250,000 clones, with 65% to 90% seen just once and roughly 15% held by the top ten. The sequenced material came from peripheral blood. Receptors were obtained from a human donor in a cohort sampled during active COVID-19. Each CDR3 is given with its conserved first and last residue. The D gene is left open where the match is weak. Part of the rows lack a size; the others show once, few, many or a class for expanded clones.

V: TRBV7-8
size: .
J: TRBJ1-5
D: .
DNA: TGTGCCAGCAGCTCCTATGGTCAGCCCCAGCATTTT
CDR3: CASSSYGQPQHF

V: TRBV18
size: .
J: TRBJ2-2
D: .
DNA: TGTGCCAGCTCACCACCGAATCTAAGCGGTGAGCTGTTTTTT
CDR3: CASSPPNLSGELFF

V: TRBV7-9
size: few
J: TRBJ1-1
D: TRBD1
DNA: TGTGCCAGCAGCTCGGACAGGGAATTGATCACTGAAGCTTTCTTT
CDR3: CASSSDRELITEAFF

V: TRBV4-1
size: .
J: TRBJ2-2
D: .
DNA: TGCGCCAGCAGTCGACAACAGGGAAGCGGGGAGCTGTTTTTT
CDR3: CASSRQQGSGELFF

V: TRBV3-1/TRBV3-2
size: .
J: TRBJ1-2
D: .
DNA: TGTGCCAGCAGCCAAGGTATGGCGGGGAACTATGGCTACACCTTC
CDR3: CASSQGMAGNYGYTF

V: TRBV19
size: .
J: TRBJ2-3
D: TRBD1
DNA: TGTGCCAGTAGCCGGGACAGAACCTATTCTAGCACAGATACGCAGTATTTT
CDR3: CASSRDRTYSSTDTQYF

V: TRBV15
size: .
J: TRBJ2-6
D: TRBD1
DNA: TGTGCCACCAGCAGAGATCTCGGGACAGGGGGCGCCCAGGCGACTTCTGGGGCCAACGTCCTGACTTTC
CDR3: CATSRDLGTGGAQATSGANVLTF

V: TRBV15
size: many
J: TRBJ2-4
D: .
DNA: TGTGCCACCAGCAGAGGGGTTTTAGGGGTGGGCAAAAACATTCAGTACTTC
CDR3: CATSRGVLGVGKNIQYF

V: TRBV27
size: .
J: TRBJ1-1
D: TRBD1
DNA: TGTGCCAGCAGTCGGGGGACAGTGCCTGAAGCTTTCTTT
CDR3: CASSRGTVPEAFF

V: TRBV18
size: .
J: TRBJ2-2
D: TRBD2
DNA: TGTGCCAGCTCAGCCTCTAGCGGAAGCACCGGGGAGCTGTTTTTT
CDR3: CASSASSGSTGELFF

V: TRBV12-3/TRBV12-4
size: .
J: TRBJ2-3
D: .
DNA: TGTGCCAGCAGTTTAGGCAGTCCAGATACGCAGTATTTT
CDR3: CASSLGSPDTQYF

V: TRBV28
size: .
J: TRBJ1-6
D: .
DNA: TGTGCCAGCAGGGGGAGCGGCTCCTATAATTCACCCCTCCACTTT
CDR3: CASRGSGSYNSPLHF

V: TRBV4-1
size: .
J: TRBJ1-4
D: TRBD1
DNA: TGCGCCAGCAGCCAAGCAGGGGGCGCGGGGGCTAATGAAAAACTGTTTTTT
CDR3: CASSQAGGAGANEKLFF

V: TRBV6-6
size: .
J: TRBJ2-7
D: .
DNA: TGTGCCAGCAGTTACCACCCCAGGTCCGAGCAGTACTTC
CDR3: CASSYHPRSEQYF

V: TRBV27
size: .
J: TRBJ2-3
D: TRBD2
DNA: TGTGCCAGCCTCCAGACGGGACTAGCAGGAGATACGCAGTATTTT
CDR3: CASLQTGLAGDTQYF

V: TRBV6-1
size: .
J: TRBJ1-1
D: .
DNA: TGTGCCAGCAGTGAAGCGCCAACAGGGTCCACTGAAGCTTTCTTT
CDR3: CASSEAPTGSTEAFF

V: TRBV19
size: once
J: TRBJ1-1
D: .
DNA: TGTGCCAGTAGTATAGGAGGCGGGTTAACTGAAGCTTTCTTT
CDR3: CASSIGGGLTEAFF

V: TRBV6-2/TRBV6-3
size: once
J: TRBJ1-4
D: .
DNA: TGTGCCAGCAGCCTCCGAGCGGTCCGAGAGACGACGAATGAAAAACTGTTTTTT
CDR3: CASSLRAVRETTNEKLFF

V: TRBV19
size: many
J: TRBJ2-4
D: TRBD2
DNA: TGTGCCAGTAGTATACTAGCGGATAGGCCAGACAAAAACATTCAGTACTTC
CDR3: CASSILADRPDKNIQYF

V: TRBV5-5
size: .
J: TRBJ2-3
D: TRBD1
DNA: TGTGCCAGCAGCGCTGGGGACAGGGCTACGTATACGCAGTATTTT
CDR3: CASSAGDRATYTQYF

V: TRBV4-2
size: .
J: TRBJ2-7
D: TRBD2
DNA: TGTGCCAGCAGCCAACTAGCGGGAGGGGGTTTGGGTGAGCAGTACTTC
CDR3: CASSQLAGGGLGEQYF

V: TRBV5-1
size: .
J: TRBJ1-4
D: TRBD1
DNA: TGCGCCAGCAGCTTGGCCGAGGGACAGAGACATGAAAAACTGTTTTTT
CDR3: CASSLAEGQRHEKLFF

V: TRBV18
size: .
J: TRBJ1-1
D: TRBD1
DNA: TGTGCCAGCTCACAGACAGGGGGCGTTGATGAAGCTTTCTTT
CDR3: CASSQTGGVDEAFF

V: TRBV5-1
size: .
J: TRBJ2-5
D: .
DNA: TGCGCCAGCAGCTTTATCGCGGGGGCGCGACAAGAGACCCAGTACTTC
CDR3: CASSFIAGARQETQYF

V: TRBV5-1
size: .
J: TRBJ2-3
D: .
DNA: TGCGCCAGCAGCAAGGACTCCGGGCTAGATACGCAGTATTTT
CDR3: CASSKDSGLDTQYF

V: TRBV6-5
size: .
J: TRBJ1-2
D: .
DNA: TGTGCCAGCAGAAACTCGGAGGCCAACTATGGCTACACCTTC
CDR3: CASRNSEANYGYTF

V: TRBV3-1/TRBV3-2
size: .
J: TRBJ2-2
D: .
DNA: TGTGCCAGCAGCCAAACGGGATCCCTTAAGCCCGGGGAGCTGTTTTTT
CDR3: CASSQTGSLKPGELFF

V: TRBV5-5
size: .
J: TRBJ2-1
D: TRBD1
DNA: TGTGCCAGCGACAGGGCCTCCTACAATGAGCAGTTCTTC
CDR3: CASDRASYNEQFF

V: TRBV28
size: once
J: TRBJ1-3
D: .
DNA: TGTGCCAGCAGTCTCAGAGGGTACATCCTAAACACCATATATTTT
CDR3: CASSLRGYILNTIYF

V: TRBV19
size: .
J: TRBJ2-1
D: TRBD2
DNA: TGTGCCAGTAGTATATGGGGCCAAGGACTAGCTAAGGTTGGAGAGCAGTTCTTC
CDR3: CASSIWGQGLAKVGEQFF

V: TRBV30
size: .
J: TRBJ1-2
D: .
DNA: TGTGCCTGGGGCAGGAGCGGGGTTCGCTATGGCTACACCTTC
CDR3: CAWGRSGVRYGYTF

V: TRBV27
size: .
J: TRBJ1-1
D: TRBD1
DNA: TGTGCCAGCAGTCTACACAGGGGGGCGAACACTGAAGCTTTCTTT
CDR3: CASSLHRGANTEAFF

V: TRBV28
size: .
J: TRBJ2-1
D: .
DNA: TGTGCCAGCAGTTTCGACAGGAGCTCCTACAATGAGCAGTTCTTC
CDR3: CASSFDRSSYNEQFF

V: TRBV12-3/TRBV12-4
size: .
J: TRBJ2-7
D: .
DNA: TGTGCCAGCAGTTCCGGGGTGCGAGACGAGCAGTACTTC
CDR3: CASSSGVRDEQYF

V: TRBV4-1
size: .
J: TRBJ2-5
D: TRBD2
DNA: TGCGCCAGCAGCCAAGGACTAGCGGGAGGAGAGACCCAGTACTTC
CDR3: CASSQGLAGGETQYF

V: TRBV29-1
size: .
J: TRBJ2-1
D: .
DNA: TGCAGCGTTGAAGATGAGGCAGTGGGTGAGCAGTTCTTC
CDR3: CSVEDEAVGEQFF